A selection of T cell receptor beta chains follows, all from one sample in a study of shared clonotypes between healthy human individuals. TCRdb keeps only in-frame clones here, not all; method: immunoSEQ multiplex PCR. The table has approximately 2.4 million clones, approximately 96% seen once; the top ten hold around 0.13%. Input material: naive CD4+ T cells sorted from blood. All receptors come from a man younger than 35 in good health. Each CDR3 is given without its conserved first and last residue. The order of the fields is V gene, J gene, CDR3 protein.

v_call: TRBV5-1
j_call: TRBJ2-5
cdr3_aa: ASSFSGGEQETQY

v_call: TRBV5-1
j_call: TRBJ2-7
cdr3_aa: ASSLGGSYDEQY

v_call: TRBV7-3
j_call: TRBJ1-5
cdr3_aa: ASSQVGQKTVLDQPQH

v_call: TRBV19
j_call: TRBJ1-1
cdr3_aa: ASSIGSVMNTEAF

v_call: TRBV6-1
j_call: TRBJ2-5
cdr3_aa: ASSETPGLAGARPGETQY

v_call: TRBV5-1
j_call: TRBJ1-6
cdr3_aa: ASRQGTTLSYNSPLH

v_call: TRBV5-6
j_call: TRBJ1-3
cdr3_aa: ASSTQGRFGNTIY

v_call: TRBV6-1
j_call: NA
cdr3_aa: ASSEVGEQY

v_call: TRBV30
j_call: TRBJ2-7
cdr3_aa: AWGQTGRYEQY

v_call: TRBV12-5
j_call: TRBJ2-6
cdr3_aa: ASGLGTVSSGANVLT

v_call: TRBV5-1
j_call: TRBJ1-2
cdr3_aa: ASSLDWGASGGYT

v_call: TRBV10-3
j_call: TRBJ2-4
cdr3_aa: AISESWDGKNIQY

v_call: TRBV4-1
j_call: TRBJ2-3
cdr3_aa: ASSQEEGRTDTQY

v_call: TRBV7-2
j_call: TRBJ2-7
cdr3_aa: ASSAGSSEY

v_call: TRBV30
j_call: TRBJ1-5
cdr3_aa: AWDQGGDQPQH

v_call: TRBV7-2
j_call: TRBJ2-3
cdr3_aa: ASSQRGGASTDTQY

v_call: TRBV2
j_call: TRBJ1-2
cdr3_aa: ASSEQGAGYGYT

v_call: TRBV20-1
j_call: TRBJ1-2
cdr3_aa: SARGPGGYT

v_call: TRBV2
j_call: TRBJ2-7
cdr3_aa: ASSPGTFPYEQY

v_call: TRBV15
j_call: TRBJ1-2
cdr3_aa: ATSRASLDYGYT

v_call: TRBV7-2
j_call: TRBJ2-2
cdr3_aa: ASSNRGLGIGELF

v_call: TRBV4-3
j_call: TRBJ2-3
cdr3_aa: ASSQDSGPIAGGPTDTQY

v_call: TRBV5-1
j_call: TRBJ2-7
cdr3_aa: ASSRGGSYEQY

v_call: TRBV6-1
j_call: TRBJ2-7
cdr3_aa: ASSEVALGKEEQY

v_call: TRBV4-1
j_call: TRBJ2-3
cdr3_aa: ASSPHREWAQTDTQY

v_call: TRBV5-1
j_call: TRBJ2-7
cdr3_aa: ASSMESGRAYEQY

v_call: TRBV6-5
j_call: TRBJ1-1
cdr3_aa: ASSSHPGTEAF

v_call: TRBV18
j_call: TRBJ2-7
cdr3_aa: ASSPRQGNYEQY

v_call: TRBV6-1
j_call: TRBJ2-5
cdr3_aa: ASTMGLRETQY

v_call: TRBV10-3
j_call: TRBJ1-5
cdr3_aa: AISAAVSNQPQH

v_call: TRBV7-2
j_call: TRBJ2-7
cdr3_aa: ASSLYAEQY

v_call: TRBV30
j_call: TRBJ2-7
cdr3_aa: AWSESGEQY